This TCR beta chain was documented in a study of pediatric ulcerative colitis. Details on this clone: Its antigen remains unidentified.

Sequencing was at survey level. Libraries were prepared by immunoSEQ multiplex PCR; TCRdb keeps only in-frame clonotypes and omits some of them. The sample lists around 64,000 clones, over 65% occurring once. The CDR3 is 12 residues long. In germline, CDR1 is SGHRS, CDR2 YFSETQ. The V end lost 3 bases, the J end lost 0 bases, and 3 bases lay between the germline ends. Findings and caveats of the study: Repertoires came from total lymphocyte DNA, not specific subsets.

The material sequenced was blood. The source of this sequence is a boy younger than 18 with moderate ulcerative colitis. The chain is built from TRBV5-1 and TRBJ2-5, with unresolved D. This CDR3 reads CASSSNQETQYF. CDR3 in DNA: TGCGCCAGCAGCTCCAACCAAGAGACCCAGTACTTC. The variable domain in full, with the rest retrieved from reference TRBV5-1 and TRBJ2-5, is KAGVTQTPRYLIKTRGQQVTLSCSPISGHRSVSWYQQTPGQGLQFLFEYFSETQRNKGNFPGRFSGRQFSNSRSEMNVSTLELGDSALYLCASSSNQETQYFGPGTRLLVL.